This T cell receptor beta chain was observed in a study of vaccination effects on CD4 cells after COVID-19. TCRdb's table, derived via immunoSEQ multiplex PCR, lists solely in-frame clones and lacks some. The table lists some 74,000 clones, 80% to 85% of them singletons. V lost 3 bases to trimming and J lost 4 bases, with 7 bases between them. The CDR3 sequence is 13 residues long. Within the ViraFEST assay, antigen-specific CD4+ T cells underwent expansion with viral peptide pools prior to sequencing. Scientists isolated CD4+ T cells after an approximately 9-day culture period ended. Subjects were given two BNT162b2 or mRNA-1273 vaccine doses. Concerning this clone: Antigen specificity is unknown.

The gene calls are TRBV12-3 or TRBV12-4 and TRBJ2-1; D is unresolved. The receptor comes from a human donor who received a COVID-19 vaccine. Material: CD4+ T cells from PBMCs cultured with HCoV-229E spike peptides, obtained after COVID-19 vaccination. The CDR3 protein is CASSFGPYNEQFF. The CDR3 DNA sequence: TGTGCCAGCAGTTTCGGGCCTTACAATGAGCAGTTCTTC.